Below, 30 T cell receptor beta chains from the same sample are listed, as sequenced in a study of blood T cells in healthy people across ages. A second PCR of roughly 6 to 12 cycles used a sample-barcoded 5' primer and a J-beta primer mix. Each CDR3 protein gets one entry after TCRdb re-called the 5' RACE reads with MiXCR. Here the sample spans roughly 720,000 distinct CDR3 sequences, about 53% being singletons. The sequencing sample was made of blood. All receptors come from a man older than 75 in good health.

This clonotype has only a few counts. The J gene is TRBJ2-7, the V gene TRBV2; D perhaps matches TRBD2 (6 bases). The CDR3 loop spans 14 amino acids. V was pared by 7 bases and J by 5 bases, with 18 bases between. Germline lookup yields CDR1 SNHLY and CDR2 FYNNEI. The CDR3 here is CASTWGREVNEQYF. The CDR3 DNA reads as TGTGCCAGCACCTGGGGAAGGGAGGTCAACGAGCAGTACTTC.

This chain joins TRBV2 and TRBJ2-7; 11 positions match TRBD2. The CDR3 contains 12 residues. Germline trimming cut 10 bases from V and 8 bases from J; bases unmatched to any gene: 7. Germline lookup yields CDR1 SNHLY and CDR2 FYNNEI. The CDR3 region is CANSGRVGKQYF. The CDR3 DNA follows: TGTGCCAATAGCGGGAGGGTCGGGAAGCAGTACTTC. The entire variable domain, with the rest obtained from reference TRBV2 and TRBJ2-7, is as follows: EPEVTQTPSHQVTQMGQEVILRCVPISNHLYFYWYRQILGQKVEFLVSFYNNEISEKSEIFDDQFSVERPDGSNFTLKIRSTKLEDSAMYFCANSGRVGKQYFGPGTRLTVT.

J is TRBJ2-7 and V is TRBV25-1; possibly TRBD1 or TRBD2 for D (7 bases each). This CDR3 contains 12 residues. The germline CDR1 and CDR2 sequences are MGHDK and SYGVNS. V shed 7 bases and J shed 7 bases, with 14 bases lying between them. The CDR3 sequence is CASTRGRDEQYF. The CDR3 DNA follows: TGTGCCAGCACCAGGGGGAGGGATGAGCAGTACTTC.

The sample holds a few counts of this clonotype. The J gene is TRBJ2-1, the V gene TRBV6-6, with TRBD1 as a possible D gene (6 bases). Trimming left V 6 bases short and J 7 bases short, with 13 bases between. Looked up from germline, CDR1 is MNHNY and CDR2 is SVGAGI (reference sequence). This CDR3 is built from 13 residues. Here the CDR3 DNA reads TGTGCCAGCAGCACACAGGGTACTAATGAGCAGTTCTTC. It is translated as CASSTQGTNEQFF.

This rearrangement joins TRBV15 to TRBJ1-4; 8 nucleotides agree with TRBD1. Trimming took 5 bases from V and 7 from J; bases not matched to a gene: 9. The CDR3 length is 15 residues. The germline V gene encodes CDR1 LNHNV and CDR2 YYDKDF (reference sequence). The CDR3 nucleotides read TGTGCCACCAGCTCCGGCGGGACAGGCGGTGAAAAACTGTTTTTT. Amino acids: CATSSGGTGGEKLFF.

This rearrangement joins TRBV12-3 or TRBV12-4 to TRBJ2-7; 9 bases are a match to TRBD2. The length of the CDR3 is 12 residues. Germline trimming cut 6 bases from V and 4 bases from J; bases unmatched to any gene: 1. The CDR3 is CASRGLAYEQYF. The CDR3, as DNA: TGTGCCAGCAGGGGACTAGCTTACGAGCAGTACTTC.

This sequence joins TRBV4-2 and TRBJ2-7; D may be TRBD1 (6 bases). The length of the CDR3 is 14 residues. V was cut by 2 bases and J by 1 base, with 9 bases left in between. Germline V lookup: CDR1 LGHNA, CDR2 YNFKEQ. The CDR3 DNA reads as TGTGCCAGCAGCCAAAACAGGGTTTCCTACGAGCAGTACTTC. It encodes CASSQNRVSYEQYF.

The V and J genes are TRBV5-1 and TRBJ2-1; D is unclear. CDR1 and CDR2 from the germline V gene are SGHRS and YFSETQ. There are 16 residues in the CDR3. V was cut by 0 bases and J by 8 bases, with 18 bases left in between. The CDR3 bases are TGCGCCAGCAGCTTGGAGGCTAGGACGCAGGTCGATGAGCAGTTCTTC. Translation: CASSLEARTQVDEQFF.

There are many counts of this clonotype. The chain employs TRBV6-2 or TRBV6-3 and TRBJ2-7; unclear D gene. Per germline, CDR1 MNHEY and CDR2 SVGEGT. The CDR3 loop spans 11 amino acids. V was pared by 2 bases and J by 6 bases, with 5 bases between. This CDR3 reads CASSYPSEQYF. The CDR3 nucleotides are TGTGCCAGCAGTTACCCCAGCGAGCAGTACTTC.

This clonotype was detected a few times. V is TRBV7-6 and J is TRBJ2-3; TRBD1 aligns across 8 bases. Germline CDR1 reads SGHVS; CDR2 reads FNYEAQ. The V gene end was trimmed by 5 bases and the J gene end by 9 bases; junction bases not matched to a gene: 7. This CDR3 is built from 13 residues. The CDR3 bases are TGTGCCAGCAGCCCCACCGACAGGGGCACGCAGTATTTT. It is translated as CASSPTDRGTQYF.

This clonotype was recorded a few times. V and J are TRBV29-1 and TRBJ1-2, with TRBD1 identical over 8 bases. CDR1 and CDR2 (germline): SQVTM, ANQGSEA. V shed 5 bases and J 3 bases; nucleotides not matched to a gene: 5. The CDR3 sequence is 13 residues long. The CDR3 spells CSVYGTGDYGYTF. CDR3 nucleotides: TGCAGCGTTTACGGGACAGGAGACTATGGCTACACCTTC.

The V gene is TRBV7-8, the J gene TRBJ2-7; TRBD2 matches at 10 bases. The DNA end is more similar to TRBJ2-5, so the J call may be wrong. CDR1 is SGHVS, CDR2 FQNEAQ, per germline. The CDR3 totals 17 residues. CDR3 DNA: TGTGCCAGCAGCTTCGCTCGAGGGGGGACTAGCGTGGAGACCCAGTACTTC. Translation: CASSFARGGTSVETQYF.

This clonotype was seen only a few times. The chain is built from TRBV27 and TRBJ2-3, with 8 bases aligning to TRBD1. Per the germline V gene, CDR1 is MNHEY and CDR2 is SMNVEV (reference sequence). V shed 5 bases and J 14 bases; nucleotides not matched to a gene: 18. The CDR3 spans 15 residues. For the CDR3, the DNA is TGTGCCAGCAGTGGAACAGGGGGATCCATCGGATACGCGTATTTT. It encodes CASSGTGGSIGYAYF.

This chain connects TRBV5-1 to TRBJ2-7; D is ambiguous. In germline, CDR1 is SGHRS, CDR2 YFSETQ. The CDR3 loop spans 16 amino acids. Trimming shortened V by 5 bases and J by 2 bases, and 20 bases separated the two germline ends. This CDR3 reads CASRSWSPTTPYEQYF. In DNA form, the CDR3 reads TGCGCCAGCAGGTCTTGGAGTCCCACCACTCCCTACGAGCAGTACTTC.

The V gene is TRBV12-3 or TRBV12-4, the J gene TRBJ1-2, with D unresolved. This CDR3 is built from 15 residues. Trimming pared 6 bases from V and 4 bases from J, leaving 18 bases between. The CDR3 region is CASRDGGGPAYGYTF. Written as DNA, the CDR3 is TGTGCCAGCAGAGATGGAGGAGGGCCAGCCTATGGCTACACCTTC.

This clonotype showed up just a few times. The chain employs TRBV20-1 and TRBJ1-1; unclear D gene. Germline CDR1 is DFQATT and CDR2 is SNEGSKA (reference sequence). The CDR3 has 16 amino acids. The V end lost 1 base, the J end lost 1 base, and 16 bases lay between the germline ends. CDR3: CSARGLQEARNTEAFF. As DNA, the CDR3 is TGCAGTGCTAGAGGGCTGCAGGAGGCAAGGAACACTGAAGCTTTCTTT.

The chain combines TRBV7-2 with TRBJ2-1; D remains unclear. The germline gives CDR1 SGHTA, CDR2 FQGNSA. CDR3 length: 17 amino acids. Between the trimmed V and J ends, which lost 0 bases and 1 base, there was a span of 13 bases. CDR3 DNA sequence: TGTGCCAGCAGCTTAGCCTGGCGCGGTGGTTCCTACAATGAGCAGTTCTTC. Translated, it gives CASSLAWRGGSYNEQFF. Full variable domain (missing parts from reference TRBV7-2 and TRBJ2-1): GAGVSQSPSNKVTEKGKDVELRCDPISGHTALYWYRQSLGQGLEFLIYFQGNSAPDKSGLPSDRFSAERTGGSVSTLTIQRTQQEDSAVYLCASSLAWRGGSYNEQFFGPGTRLTVL.

The sample holds a few counts of this clonotype. The gene calls are TRBV12-5 and TRBJ2-1, with TRBD2 as a possible D gene (5 bases). Germline loops: CDR1 LGHNT, CDR2 FRNRAP. Trimming stripped 6 bases from V and 6 bases from J, with 9 bases between. CDR3 length: 12 amino acids. CDR3 in DNA: TGTGCTAGTGGCAACGAGGGCAATGAGCAGTTCTTC. It is translated as CASGNEGNEQFF.

In its sample, this clonotype was seen once. The CDR3 here is CASSYSTSGYTDTQYF. The CDR3 DNA reads TGTGCCAGCAGTTACTCGACTAGCGGCTACACAGATACGCAGTATTTT. The chain recombines TRBV6-6 with TRBJ2-3, with TRBD2 identical over 9 bases. Germline trimming cut 0 bases from V and 2 bases from J; bases unmatched to any gene: 3. CDR1 is MNHNY and CDR2 is SVGAGI in the germline V gene (reference sequence). The CDR3 is 16 residues long.

This clonotype was detected a few times. The rearrangement uses TRBV7-2 and TRBJ2-7, with unresolved D. In germline, CDR1 is SGHTA, CDR2 FQGNSA. V shed 1 base and J shed 6 bases, with 22 bases lying between them. This CDR3 contains 17 residues. CDR3: CASSLESSSWQGLEQYF. CDR3 DNA sequence: TGTGCCAGCAGCTTAGAATCTTCGAGCTGGCAAGGGCTCGAGCAGTACTTC. Drawing the rest from reference TRBV7-2 and TRBJ2-7, the complete variable domain is GAGVSQSPSNKVTEKGKDVELRCDPISGHTALYWYRQSLGQGLEFLIYFQGNSAPDKSGLPSDRFSAERTGGSVSTLTIQRTQQEDSAVYLCASSLESSSWQGLEQYFGPGTRLTVT.

The chain couples TRBV11-2 to TRBJ2-2, with TRBD2 as a possible D gene (6 bases). Germline V gene lookup returns CDR1 SGHAT and CDR2 FQNNGV. This CDR3 spans 20 amino acids. V dropped 0 bases and J dropped 3 bases, with 23 bases sitting between them. The DNA of the CDR3 is TGTGCCAGCAGCTTAGACCCACGCAGACTAGAGGGAGGATACACCGGGGAGCTGTTTTTT. Residues: CASSLDPRRLEGGYTGELFF. Based on the CDR3 plus reference TRBV11-2 and TRBJ2-2, the full variable domain is EAGVAQSPRYKIIEKRQSVAFWCNPISGHATLYWYQQILGQGPKLLIQFQNNGVVDDSQLPKDRFSAERLKGVDSTLKIQPAKLEDSAVYLCASSLDPRRLEGGYTGELFFGEGSRLTVL.

This clonotype occurred many times. The V call is TRBV6-5, the J call TRBJ2-4; 10 bases line up with TRBD1. The germline gives CDR1 MNHEY, CDR2 SVGAGI. V was pared by 2 bases and J by 0 bases, with 1 base of the junction left unmatched. The CDR3 loop spans 16 amino acids. For the CDR3, the DNA is TGTGCCAGCAGTTACGGACAGGGGGTAGCCAAAAACATTCAGTACTTC. It yields the protein CASSYGQGVAKNIQYF.

V gene TRBV6-1 combines with J gene TRBJ2-1, with a possible D match to TRBD1 (6 bases). V was pared by 7 bases and J by 8 bases, with 12 bases between. The V gene's germline CDR1 is MNHNS and CDR2 SASEGT. The CDR3 is made up of 12 amino acids. The CDR3 bases are TGTGCCAGCACCGTACAGGGATATGAGCAGTTCTTC. Translating it yields CASTVQGYEQFF.

The V and J genes are TRBV3-1 and TRBJ2-5; 7 bases match TRBD1. The junction had 9 bases not matched to a gene; V was cut back by 2 bases and J by 6 bases. There are 15 residues in the CDR3. Germline-derived CDR1 and CDR2 are LGHDT and YNNKEL (reference sequence). CDR3 DNA: TGTGCCAGCAGCCAACCGGGACAGTTAAGAAAGACCCAGTACTTC. It specifies CASSQPGQLRKTQYF.

As regards this clonotype: Given a much more abundant clone one base away, this may be a read error. The chain uses TRBV7-2 and TRBJ2-3; unclear D gene. Germline V gene lookup returns CDR1 SGHTA and CDR2 FQGNSA. Deletions cut 1 base from V and 0 bases from J, with 2 bases between. This CDR3 has 13 residues. DNA for the CDR3: TGTGCCAGCAGCTTAGAGAGCACAGATACGCAGTATTTT. Its translation is CASSLESTDTQYF. Based on the CDR3 plus reference TRBV7-2 and TRBJ2-3, the full variable domain is GAGVSQSPSNKVTEKGKDVELRCDPISGHTALYWYRQSLGQGLEFLIYFQGNSAPDKSGLPSDRFSAERTGGSVSTLTIQRTQQEDSAVYLCASSLESTDTQYFGPGTRLTVL.

The rearrangement uses TRBV4-2 and TRBJ2-1, with TRBD2 matching over 8 bases. Near its end, the DNA agrees better with TRBJ2-7, so the J call may be wrong. CDR1 is LGHNA and CDR2 is YNFKEQ in the germline V gene. The CDR3 has 16 amino acids. CDR3 sequence reads: CASSQPGLGDYNEQYF. CDR3 nucleotides: TGTGCCAGCAGCCAACCGGGACTAGGAGACTACAATGAGCAGTACTTC.

The rearrangement joins TRBV6-5 to TRBJ2-7, with D possibly TRBD1 on 5 matching bases. Deletions cut 5 bases from V and 2 bases from J, with 10 bases between. The CDR3 runs to 13 residues. Germline-derived CDR1 and CDR2 are MNHEY and SVGAGI. DNA of the CDR3: TGTGCCAGCAGTACCAGGACAACCTACGAGCAGTACTTC. As protein: CASSTRTTYEQYF.

The rearrangement joins TRBV4-1 to TRBJ2-1; TRBD2 matches 8 bases. With V trimmed by 3 bases and J by 6 bases, 7 bases remained unmatched. This CDR3 is built from 15 residues. Germline lookup yields CDR1 MGHRA and CDR2 YSYEKL. This CDR3 is CASSQLAGQGNEQFF. CDR3 DNA sequence: TGCGCCAGCAGCCAGCTAGCGGGTCAGGGCAATGAGCAGTTCTTC.

This clonotype was counted a few times. The V gene is TRBV6-1, the J gene TRBJ2-3, with 8 bases matching TRBD2. Germline V gives CDR1 MNHNS, CDR2 SASEGT. This CDR3 comprises 17 residues. The J segment lost 14 bases and the V segment lost 6 bases, leaving 25 bases of the junction unmatched. The DNA for the CDR3 is TGTGCCAGCAGCCCCGGGGGGGTTTTTTTTGGACACAGATACGCGTATTTT. This sequence encodes CASSPGGVFFGHRYAYF.

V is TRBV10-3 and J is TRBJ1-5; D might be TRBD1 (6 bases). This CDR3 contains 15 residues. Trimming pared 2 bases from V and 0 bases from J, leaving 8 bases between. Germline CDR1 ENHRY, CDR2 SYGVKD. CDR3 DNA sequence: TGTGCCATCAGTGAGCAGGGGATTAGCAATCAGCCCCAGCATTTT. Protein sequence: CAISEQGISNQPQHF.